This is a list of T cell receptor beta chains from one sample in a study of CD8 T cells in Susac syndrome. TCRdb re-called the immunoSEQ multiplex PCR reads through MiXCR, storing one row per CDR3 protein. Here the sample spans some 63,000 distinct CDR3 sequences, roughly 94% being singletons. The material sequenced was CD8+ T cells from PBMCs. The receptors derive from a human donor with multiple sclerosis. The CDR3 runs from the conserved cysteine through the conserved F or W. D genes are given only for firm matches. The listing skips clone size in some rows; elsewhere it reads once, few, many or a size class.

V gene,D gene,clone size,J gene,CDR3 protein,CDR3 DNA
TRBV25-1,-,-,TRBJ2-7,CASSPERGSYEQYF,TGTGCCAGCAGCCCCGAACGGGGGTCCTACGAGCAGTACTTC
TRBV2,-,few,TRBJ1-1,CASRAGTEAFF,TGTGCCAGCAGGGCGGGGACTGAAGCTTTCTTT
TRBV4-1,-,-,TRBJ1-5,CASSQDLAGIQPQHF,TGCGCCAGCAGCCAAGATTTAGCCGGGATTCAGCCCCAGCATTTT
TRBV4-1,TRBD2,-,TRBJ2-1,CASSQDLAGGRNEQFF,TGCGCCAGCAGCCAAGATCTAGCGGGAGGGAGGAATGAGCAGTTCTTC
TRBV29-1,-,-,TRBJ2-7,CSVEVTGKYEQYF,TGCAGCGTTGAAGTCACAGGGAAGTACGAGCAGTACTTC
TRBV30,-,-,TRBJ1-1,CAWSWDGYPNTEAFF,TGTGCCTGGAGTTGGGACGGCTATCCCAACACTGAAGCTTTCTTT
TRBV3-1,-,-,TRBJ2-3,CASSQPRSGTDTQYF,TGTGCCAGCAGCCAGCCCCGCTCGGGGACAGATACGCAGTATTTT
TRBV28,-,-,TRBJ2-3,CASSLTAGQFTDTQYF,TGTGCCAGCAGTTTGACAGCGGGTCAATTCACAGATACGCAGTATTTT
TRBV11-1,-,-,TRBJ1-2,CASSLSRTGDYGYTF,TGTGCCAGCAGCTTATCACGGACGGGGGACTATGGCTACACCTTC
TRBV13,-,-,TRBJ2-2,CASSLSRETDTGELFF,TGTGCCAGCAGCCTATCCAGGGAGACGGACACCGGGGAGCTGTTTTTT
TRBV12-3/TRBV12-4,TRBD2,-,TRBJ2-4,CASRILGTSHLQYF,TGTGCCAGCAGGATCCTAGGGACTAGTCACCTTCAGTACTTC
TRBV5-1,-,-,TRBJ1-1,CASGLDGPLYTEAFF,TGCGCCAGCGGGTTGGACGGACCCTTATACACTGAAGCTTTCTTT
TRBV29-1,-,-,TRBJ2-7,CSVEGPGAEQYF,TGCAGCGTTGAAGGCCCAGGGGCCGAGCAGTACTTC
TRBV7-9,-,-,TRBJ2-7,CASSLAQGRAYEQYF,TGTGCCAGCAGCTTAGCACAGGGTAGGGCCTACGAGCAGTACTTC
TRBV10-3,-,-,TRBJ2-1,CAISESTASSYNEQFF,TGTGCCATCAGTGAGTCGACTGCCAGCTCCTACAATGAGCAGTTCTTC
TRBV20-1,-,-,TRBJ2-1,CSAISGTGSSYNEQFF,TGCAGTGCTATTTCGGGAACCGGAAGCTCCTACAATGAGCAGTTCTTC
TRBV28,-,-,TRBJ2-5,CASSTGYQETQYF,TGTGCCAGCAGTACAGGTTACCAAGAGACCCAGTACTTC
TRBV28,-,-,TRBJ2-7,CASSLPRQSYEQYF,TGTGCCAGCAGTTTGCCCCGACAGTCCTACGAGCAGTACTTC
TRBV20-1,-,once,TRBJ2-5,CSARQDGETQYF,TGCAGTGCTAGACAAGACGGGGAGACCCAGTACTTC
TRBV19,-,-,TRBJ1-1,CASSIRADEAFF,TGTGCCAGTAGTATAAGAGCGGATGAAGCTTTCTTT
TRBV12-5,-,-,TRBJ1-1,CASGSPGHHAEAFF,TGTGCTAGTGGTTCCCCCGGGCACCACGCTGAAGCTTTCTTT
TRBV19,TRBD1,-,TRBJ2-2,CASSIPGGYTGELFF,TGTGCCAGTAGTATCCCAGGGGGATACACCGGGGAGCTGTTTTTT
TRBV15,-,-,TRBJ2-7,CATSTGRGSEQYF,TGTGCCACCAGCACGGGCAGGGGTTCCGAGCAGTACTTC
TRBV6-2/TRBV6-3,TRBD2,-,TRBJ2-5,CASSSGFSAGEQETQYF,TGTGCCAGCAGTTCAGGCTTTTCGGCGGGGGAGCAAGAGACCCAGTACTTC
TRBV19,-,once,TRBJ2-1,CASSDRGLNNEQFF,TGTGCCAGTAGTGATAGGGGACTCAACAATGAGCAGTTCTTC
TRBV29-1,-,-,TRBJ2-5,CSVEGVLTQNVQYF,TGCAGCGTTGAGGGGGTCCTTACCCAGAACGTCCAGTACTTC
TRBV30,TRBD2,-,TRBJ2-7,CAWSVGLAGGDRYEQYF,TGTGCCTGGAGTGTAGGGCTAGCGGGGGGGGATCGATACGAGCAGTACTTC
TRBV12-3/TRBV12-4,-,-,TRBJ2-3,CASSFLGDTDTQYF,TGTGCCAGCAGTTTTTTGGGGGACACAGATACGCAGTATTTT
TRBV7-9,-,-,TRBJ2-7,CASSSGVTYEQYF,TGTGCCAGCAGCTCAGGGGTAACCTACGAGCAGTACTTC
TRBV13,-,-,TRBJ1-2,CASSSLYEGYTF,TGTGCCAGCAGCTCTCTGTACGAGGGCTACACCTTC
TRBV29-1,-,-,TRBJ2-7,CSVEVPGSEQYF,TGCAGCGTTGAGGTCCCAGGGTCCGAGCAGTACTTC
TRBV7-2,-,-,TRBJ2-1,CASSPDRIGQFF,TGTGCCAGCAGCCCCGACAGAATTGGGCAGTTCTTC
TRBV5-4,-,-,TRBJ2-7,CASSPPYGSGYEQYF,TGTGCCAGCAGCCCACCCTACGGGAGTGGGTACGAGCAGTACTTC
TRBV3-1,-,-,TRBJ2-7,CASSQDRGLAVHEQYF,TGTGCCAGCAGCCAAGATCGGGGACTGGCCGTCCACGAGCAGTACTTC
TRBV13,TRBD1,few,TRBJ2-7,CASSSGQSYEQYF,TGTGCCAGCAGCTCGGGACAGTCCTACGAGCAGTACTTC
TRBV5-6,-,once,TRBJ2-7,CASSPAGSYEQYF,TGTGCCAGCAGCCCAGCGGGCTCCTACGAGCAGTACTTC
TRBV29-1,TRBD2,-,TRBJ2-7,CSVAGLAGGEYEQYF,TGCAGCGTTGCGGGACTAGCGGGAGGGGAGTACGAGCAGTACTTC
TRBV24-1,-,-,TRBJ2-1,CATSDRWGISYNEQFF,TGTGCCACCAGTGATCGGTGGGGGATCTCCTACAATGAGCAGTTCTTC
TRBV6-4,-,-,TRBJ2-1,CASSDSDSDEQFF,TGTGCCAGCAGTGACTCAGACTCTGATGAGCAGTTCTTC
TRBV27,-,-,TRBJ1-5,CASSLDGNQPQHF,TGTGCCAGCAGTTTAGACGGCAATCAGCCCCAGCATTTT
TRBV27,-,-,TRBJ2-7,CASSPRTLERYEQYF,TGTGCCAGCAGTCCCCGGACACTGGAACGTTACGAGCAGTACTTC
TRBV3-1,-,-,TRBJ1-4,CASSQGAGLMEKLFF,TGTGCCAGCAGCCAAGGGGCAGGCCTAATGGAAAAACTGTTTTTT